The TCR beta chain under discussion was sequenced for a study of T-cell memory formation after mild COVID-19. A few counts support this clonotype. The antigen remains unidentified. Findings and limits, study-wide: Contracting clones, day 15 to 85, had balanced CD4/CD8, and later expanders favored CD4+. Contracting CD4+ clones lay largely in CM and EM, with CD8+ ones residing in EMRA. The pre-infection memory compartment contained some responding clones, suggesting cross-reactive memory joined.

The CDR3 runs 15 residues. The germline V gene encodes CDR1 LNHDA and CDR2 SQIVND (reference sequence). The trim removed 7 bases at V and 4 bases at J, leaving 6 bases unmatched. Via MiXCR, TCRdb re-called the 5' RACE reads, giving one row per CDR3 protein. Of 400,000 to 550,000 distinct CDR3 sequences listed, nearly 25% are singletons. The sequence derives from an adult woman who had mild COVID-19 (a few samples of this study predate the infection). Cell type and time point are not known. Sequenced material: PBMCs or a T cell subset sorted from them (not recorded which). The V call is TRBV19, the J call TRBJ2-3; 12 nucleotides agree with TRBD2. CDR3 in amino acids: CASTLAGGLSDTQYF. In DNA, the CDR3 is TGTGCCAGTACGCTAGCGGGGGGGCTATCAGATACGCAGTATTTT. The whole variable domain, filled in from reference TRBV19 and TRBJ2-3, reads DGGITQSPKYLFRKEGQNVTLSCEQNLNHDAMYWYRQDPGQGLRLIYYSQIVNDFQKGDIAEGYSVSREKKESFPLTVTSAQKNPTAFYLCASTLAGGLSDTQYFGPGTRLTVL.